The clone carrying this TCR beta chain was seen just once. The target antigen is unknown. The sample comes from a study of cytomegalovirus exposure and HLA in healthy donors. General observations from the study: TRBV6-2, TRBV6-3 and other indistinguishable V segments were excluded. Accurate prediction of most subjects' HLA-A and HLA-B alleles from TCR beta sequences was reported. Highly shared variants forming one cluster were likely a sequencing artifact. Researchers had no immune exposure information except CMV serostatus available.

PCR primers comprised 60 Vbeta and 13 Jbeta primers. The method was immunoSEQ multiplex PCR; TCRdb's version includes in-frame clones alone and lacks a portion of them. In the table there are under 150,000 clones, roughly three quarters of which are singletons. The germline V and J ends were trimmed by 0 bases and 2 bases, with 14 bases remaining between them. The CDR3 is made up of 17 amino acids. Per germline, CDR1 LGHNA and CDR2 YNFKEQ. The V and J genes are TRBV4-2 and TRBJ1-5, with D perhaps matching TRBD1 (5 bases). Sample: PBMCs. The sequence was collected from a man younger than 30 in good health and CMV-seronegative. CDR3 region: CASSQEVGGGGNQPQHF. DNA of the CDR3: TGTGCCAGCAGCCAAGAGGTAGGAGGAGGGGGCAATCAGCCCCAGCATTTT.